Below are 20 T cell receptor beta chains sequenced from a single sample in a study of shared clonotypes between healthy human individuals. Here immunoSEQ multiplex PCR was the method, and the copy in TCRdb shows in-frame clones only, minus some. The repertoire holds about 2.3 million clones, with approximately 95% as singletons. The sample consisted of naive CD4+ T cells from PBMCs. Subset in this sample: CD45RA+ positively selected. The receptors come from a young man in good health. Some clones in this sample may be carry-over from other donors' samples.

V usage is TRBV2 and J usage is TRBJ2-1; unclear D gene. CDR1 and CDR2 (germline): SNHLY, FYNNEI. The CDR3 is 17 residues long. V was trimmed by 5 bases and J by 7 bases, leaving 24 bases between them. CDR3 DNA sequence: TGTGCCAGCAGTCGAGAAGGGATAGTTCAAGATGCGAATGAGCAGTTCTTC. Its protein is CASSREGIVQDANEQFF. The complete variable domain, with remaining parts taken from reference TRBV2 and TRBJ2-1, reads EPEVTQTPSHQVTQMGQEVILRCVPISNHLYFYWYRQILGQKVEFLVSFYNNEISEKSEIFDDQFSVERPDGSNFTLKIRSTKLEDSAMYFCASSREGIVQDANEQFFGPGTRLTVL.

This clone was picked up one time. The chain uses TRBV7-3 and TRBJ2-7, with 10 positions matching TRBD2. V dropped 5 bases and J dropped 6; count of bases not matched to a gene: 7. Per germline, CDR1 SGHTA and CDR2 FQGTGA. The CDR3 spans 14 residues. The CDR3 region has the DNA TGTGCCAGCAGCCTAAGCGGGAGGGCAGGCGAGCAGTACTTC. Translated, it gives CASSLSGRAGEQYF. Full variable domain (outside the CDR3, taken from reference TRBV7-3 and TRBJ2-7): GAGVSQTPSNKVTEKGKYVELRCDPISGHTALYWYRQSLGQGPEFLIYFQGTGAADDSGLPNDRFFAVRPEGSVSTLKIQRTERGDSAVYLCASSLSGRAGEQYFGPGTRLTVT.

The chain combines TRBV7-7 with TRBJ2-2; TRBD2 matches 8 bases. The CDR3 consists of 17 residues. V trimming: 0 bases; J trimming: 0 bases; junction bases outside the gene matches: 3. Per the germline V gene, CDR1 is SSHAT and CDR2 is FNYEAQ (reference sequence). CDR3 nucleotides: TGTGCCAGCAGCTTAGCGTATAGCGGGGCGAACACCGGGGAGCTGTTTTTT. Translated: CASSLAYSGANTGELFF.

The chain carries TRBV9 and TRBJ1-2, with a weak D call TRBD1 (5 bases). This CDR3 is built from 15 residues. Germline-derived CDR1 and CDR2 are SGDLS and YYNGEE. With 4 bases removed from V and 2 bases from J, the gap between germline ends came to 15 bases. Here the CDR3 reads CASSPISAGNYGYTF. In DNA, the CDR3 is TGTGCCAGCAGCCCTATTTCGGCAGGGAACTATGGCTACACCTTC.

Only a few counts were recorded for this clone. The chain employs TRBV1 and TRBJ1-1. TRBV1 is reported as a pseudogene. The CDR3 has 16 amino acids. This chain's CDR3 is CTSSQDLEIKHTEAFF. In DNA form, the CDR3 reads TGCACCAGCAGCCAAGATTTAGAGATAAAGCACACTGAAGCTTTCTTT.

The chain combines TRBV10-1 with TRBJ2-1; 7 bases align to TRBD1. V shed 3 bases, J shed 2 bases, and the junction held 4 bases outside the gene matches. CDR1 WNHNN and CDR2 SYGVQD come from the germline V gene (reference sequence). The CDR3 spans 15 residues. The CDR3 nucleotides are TGCGCCAGCAGTGACTCAGGGGGAACCTACAATGAGCAGTTCTTC. This codes for CASSDSGGTYNEQFF.

This clone showed up just once. The CDR3 coding sequence is TGTGCCAGCAGCTTGTTCAAAGACAAGAGCGGGCTTCGGTACTTC. It codes for CASSLFKDKSGLRYF. The rearrangement joins TRBV11-2 to TRBJ2-5; possible D gene TRBD2, 6 bases. The germline V gene has CDR1 SGHAT and CDR2 FQNNGV. This CDR3 is built from 15 residues. The V end lost 3 bases, the J end lost 13 bases, and 24 bases lay between the germline ends.

Only one count was recorded for this clone. V gene TRBV28 combines with J gene TRBJ1-5; 9 positions match TRBD1. This CDR3 has 16 amino acids. Looked up from germline, CDR1 is MDHEN and CDR2 is SYDVKM. The J segment lost 4 bases and the V segment lost 6 bases, leaving 10 bases of the junction unmatched. The CDR3 spells CASRVRTGAINQPQHF. The CDR3 region has the DNA TGTGCCAGCAGGGTAAGGACAGGGGCAATTAATCAGCCCCAGCATTTT.

About this clone: This sample includes further DNA sequences coding for the same CDR3. The V and J genes are TRBV5-4 and TRBJ2-5; maybe TRBD2 (6 bases). TRBJ2-7 matches the DNA end more closely, so the J call is doubtful. Per the germline V gene, CDR1 is SGHNT and CDR2 is YYREEE (reference sequence). This CDR3 has 12 residues. The CDR3, as DNA: TGTGCCAGCAGCGCCGGGAGAGGCGAGCAGTACTTC. This translates into CASSAGRGEQYF.

The chain employs TRBV15 and TRBJ2-6; D unclear. The ends were cut back, 9 bases at V and 1 base at J, with 1 base in the middle. CDR1 and CDR2 (germline): LNHNV, YYDKDF (reference sequence). This CDR3 comprises 11 residues. CDR3 amino acids: CATSGANVLTF. CDR3 sequence (DNA): TGTGCCACTTCTGGGGCCAACGTCCTGACTTTC.

The rearrangement uses TRBV7-3 and TRBJ2-2, with TRBD2 matching over 10 bases. The CDR3 contains 16 residues. Germline assignment: CDR1 SGHTA and CDR2 FQGTGA. V dropped 2 bases and J dropped 7; count of bases not matched to a gene: 7. CDR3: CASSLRPGLAIGELFF. The DNA of the CDR3 is TGTGCCAGCAGCTTACGCCCGGGACTAGCGATCGGGGAGCTGTTTTTT.

As concerns this clone: The sample contains more than one DNA sequence encoding this CDR3. The V gene is TRBV2, the J gene TRBJ1-5, with D uncertain. From germline, CDR1 is SNHLY and CDR2 FYNNEI. V was pared by 2 bases and J by 1 base, with 6 bases between. CDR3 size: 14 residues. CDR3: CASSEQSSNQPQHF. The CDR3 DNA follows: TGTGCCAGCAGTGAACAGTCAAGCAATCAGCCCCAGCATTTT.

J is TRBJ1-2 and V is TRBV13; a possible D gene is TRBD1 (6 bases). Looked up from germline, CDR1 is PRHDT and CDR2 is FYEKMQ (reference sequence). Deletions cut 4 bases from V and 5 bases from J, with 20 bases between. This CDR3 comprises 16 residues. This CDR3 is CASSSPLGQIGYGYTF. The CDR3 bases are TGTGCCAGCAGCTCGCCACTCGGACAGATCGGTTATGGCTACACCTTC.

This chain connects TRBV5-8 to TRBJ1-1, with D possibly being TRBD1 (5 bases). Germline V CDR1 and CDR2: SGHTS, YDEGEE. The CDR3 length is 15 residues. Trimming pared 2 bases from V and 4 bases from J, leaving 15 bases between. CDR3 residues: CASSLQAAMSTEAFF. Written as DNA, the CDR3 is TGTGCCAGCAGCTTACAGGCCGCTATGAGCACTGAAGCTTTCTTT. Based on the CDR3 plus reference TRBV5-8 and TRBJ1-1, the full variable domain is EAGVTQSPTHLIKTRGQQATLRCSPISGHTSVYWYQQALGLGLQFLLWYDEGEERNRGNFPPRFSGRQFPNYSSELNVNALELEDSALYLCASSLQAAMSTEAFFGQGTRLTVV.

J is TRBJ2-5 and V is TRBV11-2; D possibly matches TRBD1 or TRBD2 (6 bases each). The CDR3 totals 15 residues. The germline V and J ends were trimmed by 3 bases and 2 bases, with 13 bases remaining between them. From germline, CDR1 is SGHAT and CDR2 FQNNGV. CDR3 sequence: CASSLLQGGQETQYF. The CDR3 nucleotides are TGTGCCAGCAGCTTGCTACAGGGAGGTCAAGAGACCCAGTACTTC.

This chain uses TRBV5-6 with TRBJ2-4, with 7 bases lining up with TRBD1. V gave up 4 bases and J gave up 5 bases; unmatched junction bases: 6. Germline assignment: CDR1 SGHDT and CDR2 YYEEEE. This CDR3 is built from 14 residues. The CDR3 reads CASSPRDSENIQYF. CDR3 coding DNA: TGTGCCAGCAGCCCGAGGGACAGCGAAAACATTCAGTACTTC.

This clone was seen more than once but under ten times. The chain links TRBV18 to TRBJ2-7; D call uncertain. The CDR3 extends over 12 amino acids. The V gene lost 3 bases and the J gene lost 7 bases, with 10 bases spanning the gap. Germline V gene data show CDR1 as KGHSH and CDR2 as LQKENI. The CDR3 DNA is TGTGCCAGCTCACCCATGCTAGGGGAGCAGTACTTC. As protein: CASSPMLGEQYF.

This sequence joins TRBV27 and TRBJ2-1, with 14 bases aligning to TRBD2. Germline values: CDR1 MNHEY, CDR2 SMNVEV (reference sequence). The CDR3 totals 15 residues. The V segment lost 8 bases and the J segment 8 bases; nucleotides outside the gene matches: 8. The CDR3 DNA reads as TGTGCCAGCCACAGGGGACTAGCGGGAGTGTATGAGCAGTTCTTC. Its protein product is CASHRGLAGVYEQFF.

The chain employs TRBV9 and TRBJ2-5; weak D call: TRBD1 (5 bases). The CDR3 totals 14 residues. Trimming shortened V by 0 bases and J by 4 bases, and 10 bases separated the two germline ends. CDR1 is SGDLS, CDR2 YYNGEE, per germline. This CDR3 is CASSVEGARETQYF. The CDR3 DNA reads as TGTGCCAGCAGCGTAGAAGGGGCCCGAGAGACCCAGTACTTC.

CDR3 sequence reads: CASSQHVWGGNLETQYF. The CDR3 DNA is TGTGCCAGTAGCCAACATGTGTGGGGAGGGAACTTAGAGACCCAGTACTTC. This rearrangement joins TRBV19 to TRBJ2-5, with 7 nucleotides matching TRBD2. This CDR3 is 17 amino acids long. The trim removed 6 bases at V and 4 bases at J, leaving 17 bases unmatched. The V gene's germline CDR1 is LNHDA and CDR2 SQIVND (reference sequence).